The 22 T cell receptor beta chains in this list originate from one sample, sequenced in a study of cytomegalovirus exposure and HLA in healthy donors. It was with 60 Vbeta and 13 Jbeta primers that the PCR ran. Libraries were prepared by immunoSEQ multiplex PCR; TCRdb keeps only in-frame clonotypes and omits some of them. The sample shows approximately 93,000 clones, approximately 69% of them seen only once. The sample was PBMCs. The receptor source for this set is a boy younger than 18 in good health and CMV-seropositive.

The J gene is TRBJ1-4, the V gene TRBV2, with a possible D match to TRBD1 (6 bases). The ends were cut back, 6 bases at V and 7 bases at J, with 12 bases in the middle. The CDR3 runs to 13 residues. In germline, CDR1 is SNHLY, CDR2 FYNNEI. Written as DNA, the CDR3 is TGTGCCAGCAGCTGGGGGCAGGTTGAAAAACTGTTTTTT. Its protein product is CASSWGQVEKLFF. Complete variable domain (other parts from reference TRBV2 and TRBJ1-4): EPEVTQTPSHQVTQMGQEVILRCVPISNHLYFYWYRQILGQKVEFLVSFYNNEISEKSEIFDDQFSVERPDGSNFTLKIRSTKLEDSAMYFCASSWGQVEKLFFGSGTQLSVL.

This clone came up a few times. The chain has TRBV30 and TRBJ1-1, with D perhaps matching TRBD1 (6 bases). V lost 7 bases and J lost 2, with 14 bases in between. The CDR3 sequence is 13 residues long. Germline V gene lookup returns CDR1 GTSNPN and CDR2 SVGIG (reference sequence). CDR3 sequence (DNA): TGTGCCTCGAGCTACAGGGTAAACACTGAAGCTTTCTTT. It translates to CASSYRVNTEAFF.

DNA for the CDR3: TGCAGCGTCGTAGGGACTAGCGGGGGGCCCGAGCAGTTCTTC. Amino acid sequence: CSVVGTSGGPEQFF. The chain combines TRBV29-1 with TRBJ2-1; 15 bases are a match to TRBD2. The CDR3 runs 14 residues. Trimming took 6 bases from V and 10 from J; bases not matched to a gene: 7. Germline CDR1 and CDR2: SQVTM and ANQGSEA.

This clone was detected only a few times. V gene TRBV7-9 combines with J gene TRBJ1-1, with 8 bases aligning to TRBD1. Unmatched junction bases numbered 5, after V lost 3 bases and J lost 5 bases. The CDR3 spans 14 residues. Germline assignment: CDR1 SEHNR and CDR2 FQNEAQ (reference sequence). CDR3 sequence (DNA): TGTGCCAGCAGCTTCGGACAGGGTTGGACTGAAGCTTTCTTT. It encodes CASSFGQGWTEAFF.

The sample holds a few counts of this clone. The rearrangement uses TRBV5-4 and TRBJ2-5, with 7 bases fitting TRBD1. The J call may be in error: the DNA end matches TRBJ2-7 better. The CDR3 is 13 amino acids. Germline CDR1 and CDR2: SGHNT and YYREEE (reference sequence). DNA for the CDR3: TGTGCCAGCAGCGCAGGGGGCTCCTACGAGCAGTACTTC. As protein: CASSAGGSYEQYF.

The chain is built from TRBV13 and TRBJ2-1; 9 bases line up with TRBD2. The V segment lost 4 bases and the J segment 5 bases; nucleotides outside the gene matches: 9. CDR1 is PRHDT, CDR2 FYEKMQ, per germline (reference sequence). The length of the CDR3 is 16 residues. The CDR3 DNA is TGTGCCAGCAGCTCTACTAGCGGGCGGACCCACAATGAGCAGTTCTTC. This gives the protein CASSSTSGRTHNEQFF.

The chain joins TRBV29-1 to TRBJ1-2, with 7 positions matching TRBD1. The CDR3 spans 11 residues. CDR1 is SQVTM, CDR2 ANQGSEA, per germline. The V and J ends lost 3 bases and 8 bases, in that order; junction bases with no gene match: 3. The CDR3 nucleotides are TGCAGCGTTGACGAGACAGGGGGCTACACCTTC. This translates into CSVDETGGYTF.

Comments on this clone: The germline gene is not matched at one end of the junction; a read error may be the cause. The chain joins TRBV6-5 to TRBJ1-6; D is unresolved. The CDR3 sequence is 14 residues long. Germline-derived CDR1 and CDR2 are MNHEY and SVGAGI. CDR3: CASSYSVDNSPLNF. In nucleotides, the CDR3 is TGTGCCAGCAGTTACTCGGTAGATAATTCACCCCTCAACTTT.

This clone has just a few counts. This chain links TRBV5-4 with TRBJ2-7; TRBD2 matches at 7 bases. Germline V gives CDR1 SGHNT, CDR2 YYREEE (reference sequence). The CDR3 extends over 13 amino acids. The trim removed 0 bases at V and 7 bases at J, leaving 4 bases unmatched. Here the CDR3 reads CASSLGGAGEQYF. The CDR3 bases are TGTGCCAGCAGCTTGGGCGGAGCGGGGGAGCAGTACTTC.

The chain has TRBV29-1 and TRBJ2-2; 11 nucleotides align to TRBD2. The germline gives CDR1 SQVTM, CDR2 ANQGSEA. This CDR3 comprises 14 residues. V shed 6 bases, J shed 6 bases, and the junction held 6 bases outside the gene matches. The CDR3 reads CSVRLAGSAGELFF. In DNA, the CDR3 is TGCAGCGTCCGACTAGCGGGGTCGGCCGGGGAGCTGTTTTTT.

The CDR3 bases are TGTGCCATCAGTGCGCTGGACGGGGGGAGGAATGAGCAGTTCTTC. It translates to CAISALDGGRNEQFF. The chain combines TRBV10-3 with TRBJ2-1; 7 bases fit TRBD2. Germline lookup yields CDR1 ENHRY and CDR2 SYGVKD. The CDR3 runs to 15 residues. V trimming: 4 bases; J trimming: 7 bases; junction bases outside the gene matches: 10.

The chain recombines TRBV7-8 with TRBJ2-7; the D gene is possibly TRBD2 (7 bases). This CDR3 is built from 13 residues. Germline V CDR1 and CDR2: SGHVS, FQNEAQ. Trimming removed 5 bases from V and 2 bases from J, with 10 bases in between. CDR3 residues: CASSQGRAYEQYF. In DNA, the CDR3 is TGTGCCAGCAGCCAGGGGAGGGCCTACGAGCAGTACTTC. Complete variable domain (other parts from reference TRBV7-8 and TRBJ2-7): GAGVSQSPRYKVAKRGQDVALRCDPISGHVSLFWYQQALGQGPEFLTYFQNEAQLDKSGLPSDRFFAERPEGSVSTLKIQRTQQEDSAVYLCASSQGRAYEQYFGPGTRLTVT.

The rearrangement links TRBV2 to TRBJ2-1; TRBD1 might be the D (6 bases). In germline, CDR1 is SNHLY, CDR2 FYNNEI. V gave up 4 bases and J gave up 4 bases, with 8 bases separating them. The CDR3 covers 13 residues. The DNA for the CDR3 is TGTGCCAGCAGTGGTCAGGGGTACAATGAGCAGTTCTTC. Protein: CASSGQGYNEQFF.

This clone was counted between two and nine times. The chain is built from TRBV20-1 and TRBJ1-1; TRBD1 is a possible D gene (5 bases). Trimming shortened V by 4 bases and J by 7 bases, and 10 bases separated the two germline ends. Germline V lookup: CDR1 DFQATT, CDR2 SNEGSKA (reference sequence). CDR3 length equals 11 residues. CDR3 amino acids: CSATRQIEAFF. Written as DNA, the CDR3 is TGCAGTGCTACGAGACAGATTGAAGCTTTCTTT.

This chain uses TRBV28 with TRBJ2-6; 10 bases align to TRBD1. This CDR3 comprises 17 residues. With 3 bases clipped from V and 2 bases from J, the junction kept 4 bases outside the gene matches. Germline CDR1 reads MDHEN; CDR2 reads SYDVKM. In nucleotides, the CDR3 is TGTGCCAGCAGTTTTGGGACAGGGGTCCCTGGGGCCAACGTCCTGACTTTC. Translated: CASSFGTGVPGANVLTF.

CDR3 nucleotide sequence: TGTGCCAGCAGCTTAGATCAAACTTCCGATGACAGACACTACGAGCAGTACTTC. The encoded protein is CASSLDQTSDDRHYEQYF. The V and J genes are TRBV11-2 and TRBJ2-7; D is possibly TRBD1 (5 bases). The CDR3 consists of 18 residues. Germline-derived CDR1 and CDR2 are SGHAT and FQNNGV. The germline V and J ends were trimmed by 0 bases and 3 bases, with 21 bases remaining between them.

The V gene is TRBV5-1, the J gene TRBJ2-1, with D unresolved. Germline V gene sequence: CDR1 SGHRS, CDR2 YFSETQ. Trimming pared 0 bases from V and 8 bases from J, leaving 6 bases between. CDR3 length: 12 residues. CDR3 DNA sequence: TGCGCCAGCAGCTTGGCGGGTGATGAGCAGTTCTTC. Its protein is CASSLAGDEQFF.

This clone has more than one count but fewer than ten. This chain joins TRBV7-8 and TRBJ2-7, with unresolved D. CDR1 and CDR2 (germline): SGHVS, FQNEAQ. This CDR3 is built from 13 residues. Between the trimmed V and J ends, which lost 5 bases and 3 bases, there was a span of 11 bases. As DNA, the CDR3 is TGTGCCAGCAGCCGAGACCGGAGCTACGAGCAGTACTTC. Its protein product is CASSRDRSYEQYF.

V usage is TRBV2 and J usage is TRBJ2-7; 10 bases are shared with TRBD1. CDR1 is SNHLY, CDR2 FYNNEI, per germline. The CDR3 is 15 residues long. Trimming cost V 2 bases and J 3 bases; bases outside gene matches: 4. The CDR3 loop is CASSEPGQGNYEQYF. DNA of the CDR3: TGTGCCAGCAGTGAACCGGGACAGGGGAACTACGAGCAGTACTTC.

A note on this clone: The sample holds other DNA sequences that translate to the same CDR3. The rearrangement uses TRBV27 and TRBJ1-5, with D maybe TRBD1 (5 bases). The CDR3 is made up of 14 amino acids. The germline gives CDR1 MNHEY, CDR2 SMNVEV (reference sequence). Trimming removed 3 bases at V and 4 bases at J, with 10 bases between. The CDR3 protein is CASSFRAGNQPQHF. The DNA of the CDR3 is TGTGCCAGCAGTTTTAGGGCAGGGAATCAGCCCCAGCATTTT.

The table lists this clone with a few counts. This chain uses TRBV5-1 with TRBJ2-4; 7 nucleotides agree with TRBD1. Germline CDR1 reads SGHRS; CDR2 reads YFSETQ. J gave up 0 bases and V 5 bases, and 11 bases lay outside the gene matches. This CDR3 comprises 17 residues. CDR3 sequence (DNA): TGCGCCAGCAGTTGGACTCAGGGGGATTTAGCCAAAAACATTCAGTACTTC. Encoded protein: CASSWTQGDLAKNIQYF.

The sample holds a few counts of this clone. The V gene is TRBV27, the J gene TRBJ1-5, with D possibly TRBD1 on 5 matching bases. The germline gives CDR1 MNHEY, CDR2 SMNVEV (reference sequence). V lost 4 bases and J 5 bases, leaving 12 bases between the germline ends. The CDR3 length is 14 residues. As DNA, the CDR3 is TGTGCCAGCAGTTCCGACAGAATTGATCAGCCCCAGCATTTT. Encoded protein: CASSSDRIDQPQHF.